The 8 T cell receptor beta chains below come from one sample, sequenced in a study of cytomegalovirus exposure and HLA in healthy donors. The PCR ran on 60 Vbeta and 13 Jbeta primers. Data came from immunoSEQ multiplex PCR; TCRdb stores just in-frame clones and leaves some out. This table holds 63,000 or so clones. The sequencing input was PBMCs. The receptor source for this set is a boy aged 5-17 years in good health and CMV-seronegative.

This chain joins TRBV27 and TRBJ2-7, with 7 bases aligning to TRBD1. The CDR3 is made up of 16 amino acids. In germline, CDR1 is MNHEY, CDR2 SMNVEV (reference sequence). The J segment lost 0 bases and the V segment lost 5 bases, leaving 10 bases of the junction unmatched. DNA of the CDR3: TGTGCCAGCAGTAATCCACAGGGGAGTGGCTCCTACGAGCAGTACTTC. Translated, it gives CASSNPQGSGSYEQYF.

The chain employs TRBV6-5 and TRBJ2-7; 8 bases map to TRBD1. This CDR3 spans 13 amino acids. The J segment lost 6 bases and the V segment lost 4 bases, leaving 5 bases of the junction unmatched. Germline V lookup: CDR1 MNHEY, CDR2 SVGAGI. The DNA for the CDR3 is TGTGCCAGCAGTTCCGACAGGGGTGGCGAGCAGTACTTC. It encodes CASSSDRGGEQYF.

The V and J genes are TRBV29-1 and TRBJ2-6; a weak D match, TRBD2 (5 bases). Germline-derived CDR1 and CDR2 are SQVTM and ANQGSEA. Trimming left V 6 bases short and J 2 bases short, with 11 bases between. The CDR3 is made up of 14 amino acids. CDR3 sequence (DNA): TGCAGCGTGCCCCTCGGGGCTGGGGCCAACGTCCTGACTTTC. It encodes CSVPLGAGANVLTF.

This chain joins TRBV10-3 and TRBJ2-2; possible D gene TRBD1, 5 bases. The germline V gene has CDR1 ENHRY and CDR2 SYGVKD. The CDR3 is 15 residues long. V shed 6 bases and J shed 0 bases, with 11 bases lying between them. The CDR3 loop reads CAIRGVPSNTGELFF. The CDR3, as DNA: TGTGCCATCAGAGGGGTTCCCTCGAACACCGGGGAGCTGTTTTTT.

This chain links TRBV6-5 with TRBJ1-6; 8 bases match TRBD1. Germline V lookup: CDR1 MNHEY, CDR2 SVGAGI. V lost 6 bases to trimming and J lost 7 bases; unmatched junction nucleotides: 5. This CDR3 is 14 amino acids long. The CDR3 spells CASRTTGGNSPLHF. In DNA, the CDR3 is TGTGCCAGCAGAACTACAGGGGGAAATTCACCCCTCCACTTT.

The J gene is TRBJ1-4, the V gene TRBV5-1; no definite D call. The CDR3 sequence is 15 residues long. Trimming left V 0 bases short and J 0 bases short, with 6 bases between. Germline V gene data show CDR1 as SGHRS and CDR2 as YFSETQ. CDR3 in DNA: TGCGCCAGCAGCTTGGGTCTTGCAACTAATGAAAAACTGTTTTTT. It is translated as CASSLGLATNEKLFF.

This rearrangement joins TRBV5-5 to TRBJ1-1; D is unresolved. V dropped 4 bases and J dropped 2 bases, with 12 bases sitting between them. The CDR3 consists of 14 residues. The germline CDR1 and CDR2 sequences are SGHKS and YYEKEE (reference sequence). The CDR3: CASSLLAGNTEAFF. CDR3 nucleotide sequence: TGTGCCAGCAGCCTGCTGGCAGGAAACACTGAAGCTTTCTTT.

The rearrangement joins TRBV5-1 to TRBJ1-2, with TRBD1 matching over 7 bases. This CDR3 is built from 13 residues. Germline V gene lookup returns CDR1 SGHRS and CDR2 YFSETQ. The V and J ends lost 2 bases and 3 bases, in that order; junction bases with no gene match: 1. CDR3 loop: CASSFDRDYGYTF. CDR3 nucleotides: TGCGCCAGCAGCTTCGACAGGGACTATGGCTACACCTTC. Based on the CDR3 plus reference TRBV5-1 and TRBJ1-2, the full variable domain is KAGVTQTPRYLIKTRGQQVTLSCSPISGHRSVSWYQQTPGQGLQFLFEYFSETQRNKGNFPGRFSGRQFSNSRSEMNVSTLELGDSALYLCASSFDRDYGYTFGSGTRLTVV.